This T cell receptor (beta chain) was recovered during a study of T cell changes during pregnancy in multiple sclerosis. Trimming cost V 0 bases and J 2 bases, with 7 bases left between them. Germline V gene data show CDR1 as SGHRS and CDR2 as YFSETQ. This CDR3 contains 14 residues. Repertoires were generated with immunoSEQ multiplex PCR, while TCRdb's copy carries only in-frame clones and drops some. The profile shows roughly 60,000 clones, around 93% of them singletons. The sample was CD4+ T cells from peripheral blood mononuclear cells, taken in the first trimester of pregnancy. The chain uses TRBV5-1 and TRBJ2-3; D uncertain. The clonotype was recovered from a female donor with multiple sclerosis, enrolled in a pregnancy study. The CDR3 bases are TGCGCCAGCAGCTTGGACTTTAACACAGATACGCAGTATTTT. This sequence encodes CASSLDFNTDTQYF.